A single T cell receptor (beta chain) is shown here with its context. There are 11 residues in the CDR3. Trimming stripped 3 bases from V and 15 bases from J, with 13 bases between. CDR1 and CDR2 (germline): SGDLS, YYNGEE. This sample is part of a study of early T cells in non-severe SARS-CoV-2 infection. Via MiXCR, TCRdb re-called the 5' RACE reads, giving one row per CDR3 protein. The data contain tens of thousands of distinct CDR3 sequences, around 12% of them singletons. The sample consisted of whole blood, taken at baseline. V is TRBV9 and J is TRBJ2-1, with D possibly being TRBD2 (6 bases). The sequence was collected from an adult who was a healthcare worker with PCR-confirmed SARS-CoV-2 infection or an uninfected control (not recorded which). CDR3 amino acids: CASSGRGPLFF. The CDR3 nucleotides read TGTGCCAGCAGCGGGAGGGGCCCACTGTTCTTC. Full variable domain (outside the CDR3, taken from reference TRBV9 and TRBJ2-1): DSGVTQTPKHLITATGQRVTLRCSPRSGDLSVYWYQQSLDQGLQFLIQYYNGEERAKGNILERFSAQQFPDLHSELNLSSLELGDSALYFCASSGRGPLFFGPGTRLTVL.